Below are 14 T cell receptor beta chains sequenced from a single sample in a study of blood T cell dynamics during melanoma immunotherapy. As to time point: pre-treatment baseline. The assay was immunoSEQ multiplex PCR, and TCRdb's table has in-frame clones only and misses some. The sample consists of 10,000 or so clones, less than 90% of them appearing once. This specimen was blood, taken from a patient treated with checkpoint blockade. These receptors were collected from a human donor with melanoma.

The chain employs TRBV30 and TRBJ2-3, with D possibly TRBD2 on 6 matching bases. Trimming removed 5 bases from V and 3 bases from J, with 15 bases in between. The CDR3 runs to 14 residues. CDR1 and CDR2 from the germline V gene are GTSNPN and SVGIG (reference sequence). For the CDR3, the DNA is TGTGCCTGGGAACAGGCGGAGGGGACAGATACGCAGTATTTT. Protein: CAWEQAEGTDTQYF. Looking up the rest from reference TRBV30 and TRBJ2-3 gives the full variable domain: SQTIHQWPATLVQPVGSPLSLECTVEGTSNPNLYWYRQAAGRGLQLLFYSVGIGQISSEVPQNLSASRPQDRQFILSSKKLLLSDSGFYLCAWEQAEGTDTQYFGPGTRLTVL.

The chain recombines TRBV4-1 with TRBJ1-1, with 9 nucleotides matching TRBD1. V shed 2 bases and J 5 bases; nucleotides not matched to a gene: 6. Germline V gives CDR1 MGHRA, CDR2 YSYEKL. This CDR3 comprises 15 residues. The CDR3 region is CASSQYSGTGTEAFF. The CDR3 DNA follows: TGCGCCAGCAGCCAATACTCCGGGACAGGGACTGAAGCTTTCTTT.

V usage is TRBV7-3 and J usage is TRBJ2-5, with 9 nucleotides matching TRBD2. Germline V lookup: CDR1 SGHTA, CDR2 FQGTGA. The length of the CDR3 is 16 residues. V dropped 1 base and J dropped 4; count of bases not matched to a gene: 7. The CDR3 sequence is CASSLNSGRGGETQYF. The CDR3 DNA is TGTGCCAGCAGCTTAAATAGCGGGAGAGGCGGAGAGACCCAGTACTTC. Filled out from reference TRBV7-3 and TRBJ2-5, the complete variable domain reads GAGVSQTPSNKVTEKGKYVELRCDPISGHTALYWYRQSLGQGPEFLIYFQGTGAADDSGLPNDRFFAVRPEGSVSTLKIQRTERGDSAVYLCASSLNSGRGGETQYFGPGTRLLVL.

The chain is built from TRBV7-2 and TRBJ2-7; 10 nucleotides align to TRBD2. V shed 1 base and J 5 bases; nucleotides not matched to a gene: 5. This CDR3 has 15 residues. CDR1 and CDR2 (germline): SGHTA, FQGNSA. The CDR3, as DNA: TGTGCCAGCAGCTTAGGAGCGGGGGGGCCCCACGAGCAGTACTTC. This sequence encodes CASSLGAGGPHEQYF.

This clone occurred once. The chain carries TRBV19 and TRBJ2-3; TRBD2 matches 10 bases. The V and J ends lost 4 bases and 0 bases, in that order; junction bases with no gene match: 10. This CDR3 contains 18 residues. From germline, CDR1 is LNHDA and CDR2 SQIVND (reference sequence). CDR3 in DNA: TGTGCCAGTAGTAAATTAGCGGGGGGTTCGACTAGCACAGATACGCAGTATTTT. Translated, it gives CASSKLAGGSTSTDTQYF. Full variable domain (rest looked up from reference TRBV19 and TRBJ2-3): DGGITQSPKYLFRKEGQNVTLSCEQNLNHDAMYWYRQDPGQGLRLIYYSQIVNDFQKGDIAEGYSVSREKKESFPLTVTSAQKNPTAFYLCASSKLAGGSTSTDTQYFGPGTRLTVL.

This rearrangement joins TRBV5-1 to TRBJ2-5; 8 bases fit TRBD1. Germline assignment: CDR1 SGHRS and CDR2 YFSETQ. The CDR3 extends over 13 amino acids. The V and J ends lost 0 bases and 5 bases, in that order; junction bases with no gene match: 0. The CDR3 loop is CASSLGQGETQYF. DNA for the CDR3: TGCGCCAGCAGCTTGGGACAGGGGGAGACCCAGTACTTC.

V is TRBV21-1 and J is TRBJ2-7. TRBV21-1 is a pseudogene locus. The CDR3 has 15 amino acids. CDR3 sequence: CASSTANFILYEQYV. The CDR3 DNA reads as TGTGCCAGCAGCACGGCCAATTTCATCCTTTACGAGCAGTACGTC.

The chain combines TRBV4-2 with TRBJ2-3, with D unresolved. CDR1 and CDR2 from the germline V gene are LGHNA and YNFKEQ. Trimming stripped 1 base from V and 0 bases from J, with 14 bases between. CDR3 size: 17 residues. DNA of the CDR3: TGTGCCAGCAGCCAAGTTCACAGCTCCTCTAGCACAGATACGCAGTATTTT. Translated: CASSQVHSSSSTDTQYF.

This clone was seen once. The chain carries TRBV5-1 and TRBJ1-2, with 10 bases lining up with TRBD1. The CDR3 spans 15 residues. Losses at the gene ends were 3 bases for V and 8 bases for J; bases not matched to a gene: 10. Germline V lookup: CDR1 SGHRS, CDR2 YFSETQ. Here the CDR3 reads CASSYEGQGIGGYTF. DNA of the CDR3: TGCGCCAGCAGCTATGAGGGACAGGGGATTGGAGGCTACACCTTC.

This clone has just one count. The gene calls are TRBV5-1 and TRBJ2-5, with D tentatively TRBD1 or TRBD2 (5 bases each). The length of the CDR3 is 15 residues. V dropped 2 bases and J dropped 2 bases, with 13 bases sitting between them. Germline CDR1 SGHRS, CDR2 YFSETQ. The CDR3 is CASSFTTGAQETQYF. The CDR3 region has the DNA TGCGCCAGCAGCTTCACTACCGGGGCTCAAGAGACCCAGTACTTC.

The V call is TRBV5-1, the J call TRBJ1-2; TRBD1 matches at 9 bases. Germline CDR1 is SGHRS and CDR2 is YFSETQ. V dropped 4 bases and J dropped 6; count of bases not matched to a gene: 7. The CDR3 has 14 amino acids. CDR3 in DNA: TGCGCCAGCAGCAGGACAGGGGAAGGAAATGGCTACACCTTC. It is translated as CASSRTGEGNGYTF.

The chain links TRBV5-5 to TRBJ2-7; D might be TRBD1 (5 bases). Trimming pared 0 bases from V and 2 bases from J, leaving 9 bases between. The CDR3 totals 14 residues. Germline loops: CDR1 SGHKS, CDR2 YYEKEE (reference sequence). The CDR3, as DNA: TGTGCCAGCAGCTTGGTGGGCAGGGCCTACGAGCAGTACGTC. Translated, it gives CASSLVGRAYEQYV.

The CDR3 is CSGGFDTEAFF. As DNA, the CDR3 is TGCAGTGGGGGATTCGACACTGAAGCTTTCTTT. The rearrangement links TRBV20-1 to TRBJ1-1; D is undetermined. Trimming cost V 7 bases and J 3 bases, with 9 bases left between them. Germline V CDR1 and CDR2: DFQATT, SNEGSKA (reference sequence). This CDR3 is built from 11 residues.

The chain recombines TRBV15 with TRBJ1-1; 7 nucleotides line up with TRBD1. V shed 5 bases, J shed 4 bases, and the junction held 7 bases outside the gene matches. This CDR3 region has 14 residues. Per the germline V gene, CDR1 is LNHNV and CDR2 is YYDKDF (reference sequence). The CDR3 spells CATSVRRGPTEAFF. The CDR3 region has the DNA TGTGCCACCAGCGTCCGGAGGGGGCCCACTGAAGCTTTCTTT.